These T cell receptor beta chains were read from a single sample in a study of blood T cell repertoires in COVID-19. Assay: immunoSEQ multiplex PCR; the TCRdb copy retains only in-frame clones and omits some. This sample has 25,000 to 35,000 clones, with over 80% found just once. The sequencing sample was made of peripheral blood. Source of these receptors: a human donor with active COVID-19. The donor label of this sample is uncertain. CDR3s include the opening cysteine and the closing phenylalanine or tryptophan. A D gene is named only where the DNA matches it firmly. A row's size may be missing; if present it is once, few, many or a size class.

d_call clone_size j_call v_call cdr3_aa cdr3_nt
NA NA TRBJ2-3 TRBV13 CASSLGADTQYF TGTGCCAGCAGCTTAGGCGCAGATACGCAGTATTTT
NA NA TRBJ2-3 TRBV4-2 CASSQGFAVTTMLTQYF TGTGCCAGCAGCCAAGGGTTCGCGGTTACCACGATGCTTACGCAGTATTTT
TRBD2 NA TRBJ2-2 TRBV18 CASSPLSGRAGELFF TGTGCCAGCTCACCACTCTCCGGGAGGGCCGGGGAGCTGTTTTTT
TRBD2 once TRBJ2-7 TRBV27 CASSFRGLGDYEQYF TGTGCCAGCAGTTTTCGGGGACTAGGTGACTACGAGCAGTACTTC
NA once TRBJ2-1 TRBV2 CASGSQIAAVHNEQFF TGTGCCAGCGGTTCCCAAATAGCGGCCGTACACAATGAGCAGTTCTTC
NA NA TRBJ1-2 TRBV9 CASSDGPTAGPYNYGYTF TGTGCCAGCAGCGACGGGCCGACAGCGGGGCCCTACAACTATGGCTACACCTTC
NA NA TRBJ2-1 TRBV12-3/TRBV12-4 CASSLRGGNEQFF TGTGCCAGCAGTTTAAGAGGGGGCAATGAGCAGTTCTTC
TRBD1 NA TRBJ2-5 TRBV6-5 CASTWTGQQTQYF TGTGCCAGCACTTGGACAGGGCAACAGACCCAGTACTTC
NA NA TRBJ2-1 TRBV24-1 CATSDGRDYNEQFF TGTGCCACCAGTGACGGACGGGATTACAATGAGCAGTTCTTC
NA NA TRBJ2-7 TRBV5-5 CASSLAGTYEQYF TGTGCCAGCAGCTTGGCCGGTACCTACGAGCAGTACTTC
TRBD2 NA TRBJ2-7 TRBV5-4 CASSYGTSYEQYF TGTGCCAGCAGCTACGGGACTAGCTACGAGCAGTACTTC
NA NA TRBJ2-3 TRBV11-3 CASSLVSGGTDTQYF TGTGCCAGCAGCTTAGTGTCAGGGGGCACAGATACGCAGTATTTT
NA NA TRBJ1-6 TRBV11-1 CASSRSGNNSPLHF TGTGCCAGCAGTCGCTCAGGCAACAATTCACCCCTCCACTTT
NA NA TRBJ2-7 TRBV10-3 CAISEMGSSYEQYF TGTGCCATCAGTGAGATGGGCAGCTCCTACGAGCAGTACTTC
NA once TRBJ2-3 TRBV5-1 CASSTVGSTDTQYF TGCGCCAGCAGCACCGTCGGTAGCACAGATACGCAGTATTTT
TRBD1 NA TRBJ2-7 TRBV5-1 CASSLARGRDRAVYEQYF TGCGCCAGCAGCTTGGCCAGGGGGAGGGACAGGGCGGTCTACGAGCAGTACTTC
TRBD1 NA TRBJ2-7 TRBV4-2 CASSQDPNTGGNEQYF TGTGCCAGCAGCCAAGATCCAAATACAGGGGGAAATGAGCAGTACTTC
TRBD1 NA TRBJ1-1 TRBV19 CASSIGQGTEAFF TGTGCCAGTAGTATAGGACAGGGCACTGAAGCTTTCTTT
TRBD1 NA TRBJ2-2 TRBV28 CASRTGGNTGELFF TGTGCCAGCCGGACAGGGGGGAACACCGGGGAGCTGTTTTTT
TRBD1 NA TRBJ2-5 TRBV6-1 CASSEGGGQGETQYF TGTGCCAGCAGTGAAGGTGGTGGACAGGGGGAGACCCAGTACTTC
NA NA TRBJ1-1 TRBV2 CASTPGETNTEAFF TGTGCCAGCACTCCAGGGGAGACGAACACTGAAGCTTTCTTT
NA NA TRBJ2-1 TRBV9 CASSVALTDPQFF TGTGCCAGCAGCGTAGCACTAACCGATCCCCAGTTCTTC
NA once TRBJ1-1 TRBV6-5 CASSQKRGAGTEAFF TGTGCCAGCAGTCAAAAGCGGGGGGCGGGTACTGAAGCTTTCTTT
NA NA TRBJ1-4 TRBV15 CATSRPAAGVLTNEKLFF TGTGCCACCAGCAGACCCGCGGCAGGGGTATTAACTAATGAAAAACTGTTTTTT
TRBD1 once TRBJ1-3 TRBV6-5 CASKNRGIGNTIYF TGTGCCAGCAAGAACAGGGGCATTGGAAACACCATATATTTT
TRBD1 NA TRBJ1-2 TRBV5-1 CASSLFRTGGYGYTF TGCGCCAGCAGCTTGTTCAGGACAGGGGGATATGGCTACACCTTC
NA NA TRBJ1-5 TRBV20-1 CSASPDTNQPQHF TGCAGTGCTAGTCCGGACACCAATCAGCCCCAGCATTTT
NA NA TRBJ1-1 TRBV10-1 CASSEPGLKNTEAFF TGCGCCAGCAGTGAACCGGGACTGAAGAACACTGAAGCTTTCTTT
TRBD1 NA TRBJ2-5 TRBV6-5 CASSSAGTGGWETQYF TGTGCCAGCAGTTCAGCCGGGACAGGGGGATGGGAGACCCAGTACTTC
TRBD1 NA TRBJ2-5 TRBV5-1 CASSPNRGPETQYF TGCGCCAGCAGCCCGAACAGGGGGCCAGAGACCCAGTACTTC
NA few TRBJ1-2 TRBV19 CASSIALGHLGYGYTF TGTGCCAGTAGTATCGCTCTTGGACATCTAGGCTATGGCTACACCTTC
TRBD1 NA TRBJ2-5 TRBV18 CASSRDRALRETQYF TGTGCCAGCTCACGGGACAGGGCCTTGCGAGAGACCCAGTACTTC
NA NA TRBJ2-2 TRBV28 CASRVATGELFF TGTGCCAGCAGAGTAGCCACCGGGGAGCTGTTTTTT
NA NA TRBJ2-7 TRBV4-3 CASSQETKGSYEQYF TGCGCCAGCAGCCAAGAAACGAAGGGGTCCTACGAGCAGTACTTC
TRBD1 NA TRBJ2-7 TRBV24-1 CATSDYDRVYNEQYF TGTGCCACCAGTGATTACGACAGGGTCTACAACGAGCAGTACTTC
TRBD1 NA TRBJ2-3 TRBV6-4 CASFVPGTGAAPSTDTQYF TGTGCCAGCTTCGTACCGGGGACAGGGGCGGCCCCTAGCACAGATACGCAGTATTTT
TRBD1 NA TRBJ1-1 TRBV18 CASSPQGAGSAEAFF TGTGCCAGCTCACCGCAGGGGGCCGGGAGTGCTGAAGCTTTCTTT
NA NA TRBJ1-2 TRBV28 CASSLSGGGGYGYTF TGTGCCAGCAGTTTATCCGGGGGGGGTGGCTATGGCTACACCTTC
TRBD1 NA TRBJ1-2 TRBV7-2 CASSSQGEYYGYTF TGTGCCAGCAGTTCGCAGGGGGAGTACTATGGCTACACCTTC
NA NA TRBJ1-5 TRBV2 CASSAGKGNQPQHF TGTGCCAGCAGTGCCGGAAAGGGGAATCAGCCCCAGCATTTT
NA NA TRBJ1-2 TRBV6-5 CASSYDGAGYNGYTF TGTGCCAGCAGTTACGACGGTGCAGGGTATAATGGCTACACCTTC
NA NA TRBJ2-5 TRBV18 CASSPALTETQYF TGTGCCAGCTCACCCGCTCTCACTGAGACCCAGTACTTC
TRBD2 NA TRBJ2-7 TRBV7-2 CASSLTWTSGGLSYEQYF TGTGCCAGCAGCTTAACTTGGACTAGCGGGGGGCTTTCCTACGAGCAGTACTTC
NA NA TRBJ1-4 TRBV18 CASSPTAPPEKLFF TGTGCCAGCTCGCCAACAGCCCCTCCTGAAAAACTGTTTTTT
TRBD1 NA TRBJ1-6 TRBV19 CASSADRDNSPLHF TGTGCCAGTAGTGCCGACAGGGATAATTCACCCCTCCACTTT
NA NA TRBJ1-5 TRBV19 CASSSGLVEPQHF TGTGCCAGTAGTTCCGGTCTTGTGGAGCCCCAGCATTTT
NA NA TRBJ1-6 TRBV10-2 CASTLNWSNSPLHF TGCGCCAGCACCTTGAACTGGAGTAATTCACCCCTCCACTTT
TRBD1 NA TRBJ1-3 TRBV5-1 CASRAQGDSGNTIYF TGCGCCAGCAGGGCTCAGGGGGACTCTGGAAACACCATATATTTT